This T cell receptor (beta chain) was sequenced in a study of blood T cell repertoires in COVID-19. Germline V CDR1 and CDR2: LNHDA, SQIVND (reference sequence). The CDR3 is made up of 14 amino acids. V lost 1 base, J lost 5 bases, and 12 bases lay in between. This clone was seen just once. TCRdb's copy holds only in-frame clones and misses some; the assay was immunoSEQ multiplex PCR. The data hold about 190,000 clones, with roughly 90% observed a single time. This receptor was obtained from a man aged 35 to 55 with acute or convalescent COVID-19. The V call is TRBV19, the J call TRBJ2-7; D unresolved. Sequenced sample: peripheral blood. The CDR3 region is CASSIGAYKNEQYF. The CDR3 nucleotides are TGTGCCAGTAGTATAGGGGCGTATAAAAACGAGCAGTACTTC.